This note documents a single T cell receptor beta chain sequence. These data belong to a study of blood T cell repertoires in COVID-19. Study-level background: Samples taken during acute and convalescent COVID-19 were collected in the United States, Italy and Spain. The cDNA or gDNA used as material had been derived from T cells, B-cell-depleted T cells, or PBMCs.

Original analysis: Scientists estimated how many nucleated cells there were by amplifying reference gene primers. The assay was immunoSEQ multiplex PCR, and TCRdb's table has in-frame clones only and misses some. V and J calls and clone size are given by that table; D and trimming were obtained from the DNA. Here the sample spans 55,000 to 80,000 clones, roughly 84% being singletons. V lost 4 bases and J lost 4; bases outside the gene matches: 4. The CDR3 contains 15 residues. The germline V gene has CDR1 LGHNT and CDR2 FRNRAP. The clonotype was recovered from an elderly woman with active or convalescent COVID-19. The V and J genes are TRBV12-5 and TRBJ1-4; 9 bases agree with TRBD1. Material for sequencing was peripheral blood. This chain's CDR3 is CASGWGQGLNEKLFF. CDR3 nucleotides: TGTGCTAGTGGTTGGGGACAGGGACTTAATGAAAAACTGTTTTTT.